One sample yielded the 4 T cell receptor beta chains listed below, sequenced in a study of T cells in localized non-small cell lung cancer. TCRdb keeps only in-frame clones here, not all; method: immunoSEQ multiplex PCR. The sample comprises about 1,800 clones, approximately 17% of which are singletons, and about 15% rests with the top ten. The source was normal lung tissue next to the tumor, collected before any cancer treatment. The source is a man between 40 and 75 years old with stage II squamous cell lung carcinoma.

The CDR3: CASSSYRDSASYEQYF. DNA for the CDR3: TGTGCCAGCAGCTCATACCGGGACAGTGCCTCCTACGAGCAGTACTTC. The chain is built from TRBV28 and TRBJ2-7; 7 bases agree with TRBD1. Trimming removed 6 bases from V and 0 bases from J; junction bases left unmatched: 11. This CDR3 has 16 residues. Germline V gene data show CDR1 as MDHEN and CDR2 as SYDVKM.

The chain employs TRBV6-8 and TRBJ1-2, with a tentative D call TRBD1 (6 bases). V shed 6 bases and J shed 1 base, with 12 bases lying between them. The CDR3 spans 14 residues. Germline values: CDR1 MNHGY, CDR2 SAAAGT. The CDR3 region is CASSWTEDNYGYTF. DNA of the CDR3: TGTGCCAGCAGCTGGACAGAAGATAACTATGGCTACACCTTC.

This clone has just a few counts. The CDR3 DNA reads TGTGCCAGCAGTGAAGGACTAGCGGGGGGACCGATCTACAATGAGCAGTTCTTC. This gives the protein CASSEGLAGGPIYNEQFF. The chain links TRBV6-1 to TRBJ2-1, with TRBD2 identical over 13 bases. Trimming removed 1 base from V and 3 bases from J; junction bases left unmatched: 6. Germline V lookup: CDR1 MNHNS, CDR2 SASEGT. The CDR3 has 18 residues.

By share, this clone ranks as medium-sized. The chain uses TRBV11-3 and TRBJ2-5, with a possible D match to TRBD1 (6 bases). The CDR3 consists of 14 residues. Germline V gives CDR1 SGHNT, CDR2 YENEEA. The V end was cut by 5 bases, the J end by 3 bases, with 13 bases between. CDR3 coding DNA: TGTGCCAGCAGCCTCCGGGACACGAAAGAGACCCAGTACTTC. It is translated as CASSLRDTKETQYF.